Shown below are 27 T cell receptor beta chains from a single sample sequenced in a study of cytomegalovirus exposure and HLA in healthy donors. The primer mix had 60 Vbeta and 13 Jbeta primers. The protocol was immunoSEQ multiplex PCR, while the TCRdb copy is restricted to in-frame clones and leaves out a portion. The table has roughly 120,000 clones, 80% to 85% seen once. Sequenced sample: PBMCs. The origin of the receptors is a woman in her thirties in good health and CMV-seronegative.

V and J are TRBV29-1 and TRBJ2-2; D unresolved. The V gene lost 2 bases and the J gene lost 6 bases, with 7 bases spanning the gap. The CDR3 has 12 amino acids. Germline lookup yields CDR1 SQVTM and CDR2 ANQGSEA. The CDR3 here is CSVEFSSGELFF. In nucleotides, the CDR3 is TGCAGCGTTGAATTTAGTTCCGGGGAGCTGTTTTTT.

The rearrangement uses TRBV28 and TRBJ1-2, with TRBD1 identical over 8 bases. This CDR3 comprises 15 residues. J was trimmed by 1 base and V by 1 base; bases with no gene match: 2. The germline CDR1 and CDR2 sequences are MDHEN and SYDVKM. CDR3 coding DNA: TGTGCCAGCAGTTTATACGACAGGGGTAACTATGGCTACACCTTC. It codes for CASSLYDRGNYGYTF.

The gene calls are TRBV10-1 and TRBJ2-1; 7 bases are a match to TRBD1. The V gene's germline CDR1 is WNHNN and CDR2 SYGVQD (reference sequence). The ends lost 2 bases at V and 4 bases at J; junction bases unmatched: 2. This CDR3 is 14 amino acids long. CDR3 sequence: CASSEGTAYNEQFF. CDR3 coding DNA: TGCGCCAGCAGTGAGGGGACAGCTTACAATGAGCAGTTCTTC.

The rearrangement uses TRBV6-5 and TRBJ1-3, with D maybe TRBD1 (6 bases). Germline lookup yields CDR1 MNHEY and CDR2 SVGAGI. V was trimmed by 2 bases and J by 0 bases, leaving 11 bases between them. CDR3 length: 16 residues. The CDR3 sequence: CASSYGQPFSGNTIYF. As DNA, the CDR3 is TGTGCCAGCAGTTACGGACAGCCTTTCTCTGGAAACACCATATATTTT.

This clone turned up a few times. Mismatch with germline at one junction end may stem from a read error. V gene TRBV30 combines with J gene TRBJ2-7; 8 positions agree with TRBD1. The CDR3 has 15 amino acids. Per the germline V gene, CDR1 is GTSNPN and CDR2 is SVGIG (reference sequence). The chain's CDR3 is CAWTLPDRDSSEQYF. CDR3 in DNA: TGTGCCTGGACCCTACCGGACAGGGACTCCTCCGAGCAGTACTTC.

CDR3 loop: CASSSRLAGGSTDTQYF. The CDR3 region has the DNA TGCGCCAGCAGCTCCCGGCTAGCGGGAGGGAGCACAGATACGCAGTATTTT. V usage is TRBV5-1 and J usage is TRBJ2-3; TRBD2 aligns across 12 bases. The CDR3 is made up of 17 amino acids. The V and J ends lost 3 bases and 0 bases, in that order; junction bases with no gene match: 5. CDR1 and CDR2 from the germline V gene are SGHRS and YFSETQ. Full variable domain (remainder filled in from reference TRBV5-1 and TRBJ2-3): KAGVTQTPRYLIKTRGQQVTLSCSPISGHRSVSWYQQTPGQGLQFLFEYFSETQRNKGNFPGRFSGRQFSNSRSEMNVSTLELGDSALYLCASSSRLAGGSTDTQYFGPGTRLTVL.

The chain links TRBV4-2 to TRBJ1-3; 8 nucleotides match TRBD1. Germline-derived CDR1 and CDR2 are LGHNA and YNFKEQ. CDR3 length equals 17 residues. V shed 2 bases and J 2 bases; nucleotides not matched to a gene: 8. The CDR3 bases are TGTGCCAGCAGCCAAAAGGGGGGACAGGAGACTGGAAACACCATATATTTT. It yields the protein CASSQKGGQETGNTIYF.

The rearrangement links TRBV7-2 to TRBJ1-1; 10 bases agree with TRBD1. V lost 5 bases, J lost 2 bases, and 2 bases stayed unmatched. The length of the CDR3 is 14 residues. Germline CDR1 SGHTA, CDR2 FQGNSA. CDR3 sequence reads: CASSGTGANTEAFF. The CDR3 bases are TGTGCCAGCAGCGGGACAGGGGCCAACACTGAAGCTTTCTTT.

The V call is TRBV7-8, the J call TRBJ1-4; D remains ambiguous. V was cut by 5 bases and J by 3 bases, with 10 bases left in between. CDR3 length: 14 amino acids. Germline values: CDR1 SGHVS, CDR2 FQNEAQ. The CDR3 here is CASSPPGANEKLFF. As DNA, the CDR3 is TGTGCCAGCAGCCCCCCCGGGGCTAATGAAAAACTGTTTTTT.

The chain recombines TRBV10-3 with TRBJ2-5, with D maybe TRBD1 (5 bases). Trimming took off 6 bases at V and 0 bases at J, with 11 bases between the two ends. The CDR3 is 14 residues long. CDR1 ENHRY and CDR2 SYGVKD come from the germline V gene. CDR3 sequence reads: CAIRADTNQETQYF. The DNA for the CDR3 is TGTGCCATCAGGGCGGACACGAACCAAGAGACCCAGTACTTC.

The chain has TRBV7-3 and TRBJ1-1, with 7 bases that match TRBD1. V dropped 4 bases and J dropped 2; count of bases not matched to a gene: 4. CDR1 is SGHTA and CDR2 is FQGTGA in the germline V gene. There are 14 residues in the CDR3. CDR3 loop: CASSSQGPNTEAFF. The CDR3 nucleotides are TGTGCCAGCAGCTCACAGGGGCCAAACACTGAAGCTTTCTTT.

The genes are TRBV5-6 and TRBJ2-2; D may be TRBD2 (5 bases). The V and J ends lost 3 bases and 4 bases respectively, with 16 bases between them. CDR3 length: 16 residues. Germline V gives CDR1 SGHDT, CDR2 YYEEEE. The CDR3 DNA reads as TGTGCCAGCAGCTCGCCCCCCGACGAGGGCACCGGGGAGCTGTTTTTT. The encoded protein is CASSSPPDEGTGELFF.

The chain recombines TRBV29-1 with TRBJ2-7, with 8 nucleotides matching TRBD1. The CDR3 length is 11 residues. V was clipped by 3 bases and J by 10 bases; unmatched bases: 5. The germline V gene encodes CDR1 SQVTM and CDR2 ANQGSEA. CDR3 coding DNA: TGCAGCGTTGAGACAGGGGCGAAACAGTACTTC. Amino acids: CSVETGAKQYF.

V and J are TRBV7-3 and TRBJ1-1, with a weak D call TRBD1 (5 bases). V was pared by 2 bases and J by 1 base, with 8 bases between. The germline CDR1 and CDR2 sequences are SGHTA and FQGTGA. The length of the CDR3 is 14 residues. Here the CDR3 reads CASSLSRANTEAFF. CDR3 bases: TGTGCCAGCAGCTTATCCAGGGCGAACACTGAAGCTTTCTTT.

The genes are TRBV19 and TRBJ2-7; perhaps TRBD1 as D (7 bases). Germline V lookup: CDR1 LNHDA, CDR2 SQIVND (reference sequence). Trimming removed 1 base at V and 0 bases at J, with 10 bases between. The CDR3 is 15 amino acids. In nucleotides, the CDR3 is TGTGCCAGTAGTATAGGGCAGGGGGGCTCCTACGAGCAGTACTTC. This codes for CASSIGQGGSYEQYF.

The V and J genes are TRBV6-5 and TRBJ2-3; the match to TRBD1 covers 7 bases. The trim removed 6 bases at V and 5 bases at J, leaving 5 bases unmatched. The germline V gene has CDR1 MNHEY and CDR2 SVGAGI. The CDR3 runs to 13 residues. The CDR3 coding sequence is TGTGCCAGCAGACAGGGGCGTGGAGATACGCAGTATTTT. Residues: CASRQGRGDTQYF.

V gene TRBV28 combines with J gene TRBJ1-4; weak D call: TRBD1 (5 bases). V was trimmed by 6 bases and J by 4 bases, leaving 12 bases between them. The CDR3 consists of 14 residues. Germline V gene lookup returns CDR1 MDHEN and CDR2 SYDVKM. In nucleotides, the CDR3 is TGTGCCAGCAGACAATCAGGGCGTAATGAAAAACTGTTTTTT. Protein sequence: CASRQSGRNEKLFF.

The rearrangement joins TRBV28 to TRBJ2-1; TRBD2 agrees at 11 bases. The CDR3 is 16 amino acids. Unmatched junction bases numbered 5, after V lost 2 bases and J lost 5 bases. Germline V gene data show CDR1 as MDHEN and CDR2 as SYDVKM. CDR3 sequence: CASSLILAGGDNEQFF. DNA of the CDR3: TGTGCCAGCAGTTTAATTCTAGCGGGAGGTGACAATGAGCAGTTCTTC.

The rearrangement uses TRBV5-1 and TRBJ2-7; no clear D gene. This CDR3 is built from 15 residues. V was pared by 1 base and J by 3 bases, with 14 bases between. The germline gives CDR1 SGHRS, CDR2 YFSETQ. CDR3 amino acids: CASSLMGGRNYEQYF. In DNA, the CDR3 is TGCGCCAGCAGCTTGATGGGTGGCAGGAACTACGAGCAGTACTTC.

The genes are TRBV6-5 and TRBJ2-2; D possibly corresponds to TRBD1 (6 bases). Deletions cut 8 bases from V and 7 bases from J, with 14 bases between. This CDR3 spans 13 amino acids. The germline gives CDR1 MNHEY, CDR2 SVGAGI. DNA for the CDR3: TGTGCCAGCGGGGGCCCCAACGGCGGGGAGCTGTTTTTT. Translation gives CASGGPNGGELFF.

The J gene is TRBJ2-1, the V gene TRBV7-8; D uncertain. V lost 4 bases and J lost 8, with 12 bases in between. The germline V gene has CDR1 SGHVS and CDR2 FQNEAQ. The CDR3 consists of 13 residues. The DNA of the CDR3 is TGTGCCAGCAGCTCACAAACCTTCTATGAGCAGTTCTTC. Its protein is CASSSQTFYEQFF. The full variable domain, rest sourced from reference TRBV7-8 and TRBJ2-1, is GAGVSQSPRYKVAKRGQDVALRCDPISGHVSLFWYQQALGQGPEFLTYFQNEAQLDKSGLPSDRFFAERPEGSVSTLKIQRTQQEDSAVYLCASSSQTFYEQFFGPGTRLTVL.

This chain uses TRBV28 with TRBJ2-7; 9 positions match TRBD2. CDR3 size: 18 residues. Germline trimming cut 3 bases from V and 4 bases from J; bases unmatched to any gene: 16. CDR1 is MDHEN and CDR2 is SYDVKM in the germline V gene. CDR3 protein: CASSFGLAGPEGRYEQYF. In DNA form, the CDR3 reads TGTGCCAGCAGTTTTGGGCTAGCGGGGCCCGAGGGGCGTTACGAGCAGTACTTC. Combining the CDR3 with reference TRBV28 and TRBJ2-7 gives the whole variable domain DVKVTQSSRYLVKRTGEKVFLECVQDMDHENMFWYRQDPGLGLRLIYFSYDVKMKEKGDIPEGYSVSREKKERFSLILESASTNQTSMYLCASSFGLAGPEGRYEQYFGPGTRLTVT.

The chain couples TRBV10-3 to TRBJ2-3, with 10 bases that match TRBD2. Trimming took 4 bases from V and 0 from J; bases not matched to a gene: 4. This CDR3 contains 16 residues. Germline CDR1 reads ENHRY; CDR2 reads SYGVKD. The CDR3 DNA is TGTGCCATCAGTGGTTCGACTAGCGGGAGCACAGATACGCAGTATTTT. Its protein is CAISGSTSGSTDTQYF.

The J gene is TRBJ1-4, the V gene TRBV30, with 7 bases identical to TRBD1. The junction had 8 bases not matched to a gene; V was cut back by 2 bases and J by 8 bases. The germline gives CDR1 GTSNPN, CDR2 SVGIG (reference sequence). This CDR3 has 14 amino acids. The CDR3 DNA reads as TGTGCCTGGAGTAGCAGGGGGAATTGCGAAAAACTGTTTTTT. It codes for CAWSSRGNCEKLFF.

The chain joins TRBV6-1 to TRBJ2-2; 8 nucleotides line up with TRBD1. V was pared by 5 bases and J by 7 bases, with 9 bases of the junction left unmatched. Germline CDR1 and CDR2: MNHNS and SASEGT. There are 15 residues in the CDR3. In nucleotides, the CDR3 is TGTGCCAGCAGTCCACGGACAGGGTTGAACGGGGAGCTGTTTTTT. As protein: CASSPRTGLNGELFF.

This chain joins TRBV7-9 and TRBJ1-1; 8 bases line up with TRBD1. Germline V gives CDR1 SEHNR, CDR2 FQNEAQ (reference sequence). The CDR3 spans 13 residues. V was clipped by 4 bases and J by 5 bases; unmatched bases: 3. CDR3 protein: CASSSGGGTEAFF. The CDR3, as DNA: TGTGCCAGCAGCTCAGGGGGCGGGACTGAAGCTTTCTTT.

The V gene is TRBV2, the J gene TRBJ1-6, with D perhaps matching TRBD1 (5 bases). Germline loops: CDR1 SNHLY, CDR2 FYNNEI. The CDR3 runs to 11 residues. V was cut by 7 bases and J by 11 bases, with 9 bases left in between. The CDR3 DNA sequence: TGTGCCAGCACTTCAGGGACACCCCTCCACTTT. Translation gives CASTSGTPLHF.